This T cell receptor (beta chain) was identified in a study of blood T cell repertoires in COVID-19 (TCRdb year 2020). In the study overall: Collaborator samples came from the United States, Italy and Spain and covered acute and convalescent phases of COVID-19. The material from the prospective study consisted of cDNA or gDNA derived from T cells, B-cell-depleted T cells, or PBMCs. Deeply sampled blood TCRbeta repertoires from subjects exposed to, actively infected with, or recovered from COVID-19 were included in the dataset. The repertoires were released in a freely available public database meant as a resource for research on the immune response to SARS-CoV-2. Samples came from the ongoing ImmuneRACE study (first 160 participants) plus 1,254 subjects from 6 global collaborators. The sample metadata nearly always contained a de-identified subject ID, COVID-19 status, age in years and sex. HLA class I and class II types, where available, came from metadata supplied by the sample provider rather than from assay-based typing.

TCRbeta CDR3 regions were amplified from genomic DNA using the immunoSEQ Assay, a bias-controlled multiplex PCR. In the authors' own workflow: The number of nucleated cells in each sample was estimated by amplification of reference gene primers within the assay. To quantify the absolute abundance of each unique TCRbeta CDR3 rearrangement, sequence reads were collapsed and filtered. For each sample, productive Simpson clonality was calculated as the square root of Simpson's diversity index over productive rearrangements. TCRdb obtained this table from immuneACCESS and retained in-frame rearrangements with V and J assigned. These tables miss some clones; where compared with another copy, unresolved V genes account for less than half of the shortfall, and the remainder is unexplained. V, J and clone size are those of that table, while D and trimming were read from the DNA. The table for this sample lists some 310,000 clones; roughly 84% of them were counted only once. The ten largest clones represent 1% of the sample.

Paper-wide results and their limitations: The quantity of clinical and demographic metadata differed by source and by participant and was supplied without curation.

The CDR3 numbers 15 residues from cysteine through phenylalanine. Only CDR3 DNA is held: 45 bases, read in frame from base 1. Looking up the germline V gene (reference sequence) yields CDR1 MNHEY and CDR2 SMNVEV. The junction shows trimming of 4 bases on V and 1 base on J, and the gene matches do not reach 1 base of it. Collaborating institutions collected whole blood in K2EDTA tubes following their own protocols. For TCRbeta analysis, collaborators shipped samples in one of three forms: frozen whole blood, isolated PBMCs, or DNA extracted from either of those sample types. Remarks on this clone: Which antigen it targets is not known. No much larger clone exists at a distance of one base, and base qualities are not known.

The chain is made from TRBV27 and TRBJ2-5, with 12 bases matching TRBD2. This TCR was recovered from a man aged 50 or older with active or convalescent COVID-19. Sequenced material: peripheral blood. In nucleotide form, the sequence is TGTGCCAGCAGTTCTAGCGGGAGGGCCCAAGAGACCCAGTACTTC. This is translated as CASSSSGRAQETQYF.